Each of the 20 T cell receptor beta chains below was sequenced from the same sample in a study of CD8+ T cells in alopecia areata. It was cDNA, reverse transcribed from extracted RNA, that served as the sequencing template. Clones were read by immunoSEQ multiplex PCR, and TCRdb kept only the in-frame ones, dropping some. This sample has some 110,000 clones and no singletons, with roughly a fifth in the ten largest. Sequencing used lesional skin. The source of these receptors is a C3H/HeJ mouse with alopecia areata. This line is of MHC haplotype H2-k.

The sample holds a few counts of this clone. Genes and germline come from the mouse. The CDR3 end lies 4 residues beyond the end of the read and is filled in from the germline J gene. V usage is TRBV19 and J usage is TRBJ2-3; TRBD2 aligns across 7 bases. With V trimmed by 4 bases and J by 0 bases, 5 bases remained unmatched. CDR1 and CDR2 (germline): FNHDT, SITEND (reference sequence). This CDR3 comprises 15 residues. Here the CDR3 reads CASSALGTSAETLYF. The sequenced part of the CDR3 DNA is TGTGCCAGCAGTGCACTGGGGACTAGTGCAGAA.

A note on this clone: These gene names are mouse names. The missing CDR3 end, 4 residues past where the read stops, is filled in from the germline J gene. This sequence joins TRBV13-2 and TRBJ2-1, with 9 bases aligning to TRBD2. The CDR3 runs to 15 residues. V dropped 4 bases and J dropped 1; count of bases not matched to a gene: 3. The germline CDR1 and CDR2 sequences are NNHNN and SYGAGS (reference sequence). The CDR3 spells CASGPGLGNYAEQFF. The CDR3 DNA, read in part, is TGTGCCAGCGGTCCGGGACTGGGAAACTATGCT.

This clone turned up a few times. The protein TCRdb lists differs from the translation of the DNA at residue 12; the protein given here is translated from the DNA itself. These gene names are mouse names. With the read ending 3 residues before the CDR3 end, the germline J gene is used to fill in that end. V usage is TRBV19 and J usage is TRBJ1-3; D perhaps matches TRBD1 (6 bases). The CDR3 length is 15 residues. The germline V gene encodes CDR1 FNHDT and CDR2 SITEND (reference sequence). Trimming removed 2 bases from V and 0 bases from J, with 9 bases in between. The sequenced CDR3 bases are TGTGCCAGCAGTATCTTGGACAGTTCTGGAAATACG. This encodes CASSILDSSGNT. The full CDR3 sequence reads CASSILDSSGNTLYF.

This clone was seen a few times. The listed genes are named as in mouse. The read is 4 residues too short to cover the CDR3 end, so that end is filled in from the germline J gene. The chain uses TRBV1 and TRBJ2-1; maybe TRBD1 (5 bases). This CDR3 comprises 15 residues. V was clipped by 1 base and J by 1 base, with 8 bases between them. CDR1 is NSQYPW and CDR2 is LRSPGD in the germline V gene (reference sequence). The CDR3 loop is CTCSAATVNYAEQFF. The covered CDR3 bases are TGCACCTGCAGTGCAGCGACAGTAAACTATGCT.

This clone appeared a few times. The genes are named according to mouse. The read is 4 residues too short to cover the CDR3 end, so that end is filled in from the germline J gene. This chain uses TRBV13-3 with TRBJ1-2; TRBD1 matches at 7 bases. Looked up from germline, CDR1 is NNHDY and CDR2 is SYVADS. The CDR3 extends over 15 amino acids. V shed 2 bases, J shed 2 bases, and the junction held 6 bases outside the gene matches. The CDR3 is CASSEKEGANSDYTF. The sequenced part of the CDR3 DNA is TGTGCCAGCAGTGAGAAGGAGGGGGCCAACTCC.

The table lists this clone with a few counts. Gene names follow the mouse nomenclature. The read ends 4 residues shy of where the CDR3 ends; the end is completed using the germline J gene. The genes are TRBV17 and TRBJ2-7, with TRBD2 matching over 8 bases. The CDR3 extends over 14 amino acids. From germline, CDR1 is MNHDT and CDR2 YYDKIL. V was pared by 4 bases and J by 0 bases, with 2 bases of the junction left unmatched. Partial CDR3 DNA: TGTGCTAGCAGTACGACTGGGGCCTCCTAT. Translation gives CASSTTGASY. The entire CDR3 reads CASSTTGASYEQYF.

This clone was seen only a few times. Germline and genes: mouse. Incomplete CDR3 DNA: TGCACCTGCAGTGCAAACACCGGGACAGGGAACTCC. It yields the protein CTCSANTGTGNS. The full CDR3 protein reads CTCSANTGTGNSDYTF. The V and J genes are TRBV1 and TRBJ1-2; 9 nucleotides align to TRBD1. The read ends 4 residues before the CDR3 terminus; that terminus is restored from the germline J gene. Trimming removed 2 bases from V and 2 bases from J; junction bases left unmatched: 6. CDR3 length: 16 amino acids. Germline lookup yields CDR1 NSQYPW and CDR2 LRSPGD (reference sequence). Combining the CDR3 with reference TRBV1 and TRBJ1-2 gives the whole variable domain VTLLEQNPRWRLVPRGQAVNLRCILKNSQYPWMSWYQQDLQKQLQWLFTLRSPGDKEVKSLPGADYLATRVTDTELRLQVANMSQGRTLYCTCSANTGTGNSDYTFGSGTRLLVI.

This clone was seen more than once but under ten times. At residue 8, TCRdb's protein disagrees with the DNA translation; the protein shown here derives from the DNA. Genes and germline come from the mouse. The DNA ends 3 residues before the CDR3 does, and the rest of the CDR3 is filled in from the germline J gene. The chain has TRBV13-3 and TRBJ1-3, with TRBD1 matching over 7 bases. Germline CDR1 reads NNHDY; CDR2 reads SYVADS. The CDR3 contains 11 residues. The CDR3 region is CASRTGTTLYF. The covered CDR3 bases are TGTGCCAGCAGGACAGGGACTACG.

This clone was seen many times. TCRdb's protein and the DNA translation differ at residue 13; the protein here comes from the DNA. The genes and germline here are from mouse. The sequenced fragment ends 3 residues before the CDR3 boundary, so the rest is inferred from the germline J gene. The rearrangement uses TRBV13-3 and TRBJ1-6; 7 bases line up with TRBD1. TRBJ1-6 is marked as an open reading frame, function uncertain. This CDR3 has 16 residues. After removal of 0 bases from V and 2 bases from J, the junction contained 2 bases not matched to a gene. Germline assignment: CDR1 NNHDY and CDR2 SYVADS. The CDR3 is CASSDARGPYNSPLYF. The CDR3 bases that were read are TGTGCCAGCAGTGATGCAAGGGGGCCCTATAATTCGCCC.

In this sample, this clone turned up a few times. Mouse germline and gene names are used. The read gets to within 4 residues of the CDR3 end, and the germline J gene fills in the rest. This chain connects TRBV19 to TRBJ2-5, with 13 bases fitting TRBD2. This CDR3 has 14 residues. Germline assignment: CDR1 FNHDT and CDR2 SITEND (reference sequence). This CDR3 reads CASSGLGGRDTQYF. The covered CDR3 bases are TGTGCCAGCAGTGGACTGGGGGGGCGTGAC.

This clone was counted many times. All gene names here are mouse names. The read stops 4 residues short of the end of the CDR3; the missing end is completed from the germline J gene. This sequence joins TRBV13-3 and TRBJ2-3, with 12 nucleotides matching TRBD2. In germline, CDR1 is NNHDY, CDR2 SYVADS. V dropped 0 bases and J dropped 2; count of bases not matched to a gene: 1. The CDR3 runs 16 residues. The CDR3 is CASSDATGGAAETLYF. CDR3 DNA (partial): TGTGCCAGCAGTGATGCGACTGGGGGGGCTGCAGAA.

There are many counts of this clone. The gene names given are mouse names. The observed sequence ends 4 residues before the CDR3 terminus, with the missing tail filled in from the germline J gene. The chain has TRBV13-3 and TRBJ2-1; 11 bases align to TRBD2. Trimming at V came to 4 bases and at J to 1 base, leaving 4 bases not matched to a gene. The germline gives CDR1 NNHDY, CDR2 SYVADS. The CDR3 runs to 16 residues. The CDR3 region is CASSPRTGGNYAEQFF. The part of the CDR3 DNA that was read is TGTGCCAGCAGTCCTCGGACTGGGGGGAACTATGCT.

This clone was picked up many times. The protein recorded in TCRdb does not match the translated DNA at residue 13; the protein presented here comes from translating the DNA. Gene names and germline refer to mouse. Read coverage stops 3 residues before the CDR3 terminus; the germline J gene supplies the remainder. Different DNA sequences within this sample yield the same CDR3. The rearrangement joins TRBV1 to TRBJ1-3; D is unresolved. The germline gives CDR1 NSQYPW, CDR2 LRSPGD (reference sequence). V lost 3 bases, J lost 0 bases, and 12 bases lay in between. This CDR3 is built from 16 residues. CDR3 region: CTCSARQVNSGNTLYF. CDR3 DNA, as far as it was read: TGCACCTGCAGTGCTCGTCAGGTGAATTCTGGAAATACG.

This clone was counted only a few times. All gene names here are mouse names. The read terminates 4 residues ahead of where the CDR3 ends, so the germline J gene completes it. This sequence joins TRBV13-3 and TRBJ2-7; D possibly corresponds to TRBD1 (6 bases). V was shortened by 6 bases and J by 0 bases, with 10 bases between the two germline ends. The CDR3 totals 13 residues. The V gene's germline CDR1 is NNHDY and CDR2 SYVADS. The part of the CDR3 DNA that was read is TGTGCCAGCACGCAGGGGAGCTCCTAT. Protein sequence: CASTQGSSY. In full, the CDR3 reads CASTQGSSYEQYF.

On this clone itself: Each gene name is a mouse one. Read sequence stops 4 residues before the CDR3 end, and the germline J gene provides the missing end. This rearrangement joins TRBV13-3 to TRBJ1-1, with 9 nucleotides matching TRBD1. Germline V gene sequence: CDR1 NNHDY, CDR2 SYVADS. CDR3 length: 13 residues. V shed 7 bases, J shed 0 bases, and the junction held 1 base outside the gene matches. The DNA read from the CDR3 is TGTGCCAGCGACAGGGGGGCAAACACA. Encoded protein: CASDRGANT. The full CDR3 sequence reads CASDRGANTEVFF.

Comment on this clone: Mouse names are used for the genes. Sequencing ends 4 residues short of the CDR3 end; the germline J gene provides the rest. Distinct nucleotide sequences in the sample also encode this CDR3. The chain couples TRBV13-2 to TRBJ2-1; 9 nucleotides agree with TRBD2. Looked up from germline, CDR1 is NNHNN and CDR2 is SYGAGS (reference sequence). This CDR3 has 13 amino acids. Trimming cost V 5 bases and J 5 bases; bases outside gene matches: 2. The chain's CDR3 is CASGGDWDAEQFF. The covered CDR3 bases are TGTGCCAGCGGGGGGGACTGGGATGCT.

This clone was observed a few times. All gene names here are mouse names. The read falls 4 residues short of the CDR3 end, and the missing part is taken from the germline J gene. The chain has TRBV19 and TRBJ2-1; TRBD1 agrees at 8 bases. CDR3 size: 15 residues. Trimming took 3 bases from V and 0 from J; bases not matched to a gene: 2. Germline V gene lookup returns CDR1 FNHDT and CDR2 SITEND (reference sequence). The CDR3 spells CASSTGQGNYAEQFF. The DNA read from the CDR3 is TGTGCCAGCAGTACAGGACAGGGTAACTATGCT.

On this clone: Here the gene names and germline are mouse. The read gets to within 4 residues of the CDR3 end, and the germline J gene fills in the rest. The chain carries TRBV1 and TRBJ2-5; weak D call: TRBD2 (6 bases). The germline gives CDR1 NSQYPW, CDR2 LRSPGD (reference sequence). The CDR3 extends over 15 amino acids. This CDR3 reads CTCSGDRLVKDTQYF. Incomplete CDR3 DNA: TGCACCTGCAGTGGCGATCGACTGGTCAAAGAC. Combining the CDR3 with reference TRBV1 and TRBJ2-5 gives the whole variable domain VTLLEQNPRWRLVPRGQAVNLRCILKNSQYPWMSWYQQDLQKQLQWLFTLRSPGDKEVKSLPGADYLATRVTDTELRLQVANMSQGRTLYCTCSGDRLVKDTQYFGPGTRLLVL.

With respect to this clone: Gene labels here are mouse ones. The read is 4 residues too short to cover the CDR3 end, so that end is filled in from the germline J gene. The V call is TRBV1, the J call TRBJ2-5; 7 bases map to TRBD2. Germline V gene lookup returns CDR1 NSQYPW and CDR2 LRSPGD (reference sequence). This CDR3 is built from 14 residues. The sequenced part of the CDR3 DNA is TGCACCTGCAGTGCCCCCGGGACTGAAGAC. Amino acids: CTCSAPGTED. Given in full, the CDR3 is CTCSAPGTEDTQYF.

For this clone: Gene names are the mouse ones. The read terminates 4 residues ahead of where the CDR3 ends, so the germline J gene completes it. The V call is TRBV13-2, the J call TRBJ2-3; 9 bases match TRBD1. J lost 1 base, V lost 4 bases, and 7 bases had no gene match. Germline V CDR1 and CDR2: NNHNN, SYGAGS (reference sequence). The CDR3 extends over 16 amino acids. The CDR3 loop reads CASGSPTGGGAETLYF. CDR3 bases read: TGTGCCAGCGGTTCCCCTACAGGGGGCGGTGCAGAA.